This T cell receptor beta chain was identified during a study of OX40 agonist ivuxolimab in advanced cancers. Background on the study: Patients receiving dose escalation had hepatocellular carcinoma, melanoma, renal cell or head and neck cancer. Past anti-PD-1, anti-PD-L1 or anti-CTLA-4 therapy was accepted, and 40% had received some. Partial responses were achieved by three patients, of whom one had hepatocellular carcinoma and two had cutaneous melanoma.

Details on this clone: Its antigen is not identified.

Assay: immunoSEQ multiplex PCR; the TCRdb copy retains only in-frame clones and omits some. The table records approximately 70,000 clones, 80% to 90% of them present only once. Study observations and caveats: Low clonal expansion, among the lowest seen, marked partial responders at 0.1-3.0 mg/kg.

The source of this sequence is an adult with an advanced solid tumor such as melanoma, head and neck, liver or kidney cancer. Here the sequenced sample was CD4+ or CD8+ T cells sorted from blood, taken in a trial of the OX40 agonist ivuxolimab.

The CDR3 coding sequence is TGTGCCAGCAGCCCCCTCTGGCAGGGCTACGAGCAGTACTTC. Amino acids: CASSPLWQGYEQYF. The chain links TRBV7-9 to TRBJ2-7, with D possibly being TRBD1 (5 bases). The V end lost 5 bases, the J end lost 3 bases, and 14 bases lay between the germline ends. The CDR3 totals 14 residues. Germline loops: CDR1 SEHNR, CDR2 FQNEAQ (reference sequence).